This entry lists 32 T cell receptor beta chains sequenced from one sample in a study of blood T cells in healthy people across ages. A second about 6 to 12 cycle PCR used barcoded and J-beta primers. MiXCR, applied by TCRdb to the 5' RACE reads, yields one record per CDR3 protein. In the table there are 650,000 to 900,000 distinct CDR3 sequences, roughly 60% of which are singletons. Sequenced: blood. Source of these receptors: a man younger than 45 in good health.

V usage is TRBV4-2 and J usage is TRBJ2-5; 9 bases match TRBD1. Looked up from germline, CDR1 is LGHNA and CDR2 is YNFKEQ. The length of the CDR3 is 15 residues. The ends lost 4 bases at V and 4 bases at J; junction bases unmatched: 7. The CDR3 protein is CASSRWTGVGETQYF. In nucleotides, the CDR3 is TGTGCCAGCAGCCGTTGGACAGGGGTAGGAGAGACCCAGTACTTC.

In the case of this clonotype: The germline gene is not matched at one end of the junction; a read error may be the cause. This sequence joins TRBV7-2 and TRBJ2-1, with 7 bases fitting TRBD2. CDR3 length: 15 amino acids. Germline CDR1 SGHTA, CDR2 FQGNSA. The CDR3 DNA reads as TGTGCCAGCAGCTTAGGGGACTACTCCCACAATGAGCAGTTCTTC. Residues: CASSLGDYSHNEQFF.

V is TRBV20-1 and J is TRBJ1-2; D is unresolved. Germline CDR1 reads DFQATT; CDR2 reads SNEGSKA (reference sequence). V was clipped by 3 bases and J by 1 base, with 9 bases between them. The CDR3 sequence is 13 residues long. CDR3: CSASSTLNYGYTF. CDR3 bases: TGCAGTGCTAGCTCGACACTTAACTATGGCTACACCTTC.

V is TRBV6-2 or TRBV6-3 and J is TRBJ1-5; D gene unclear. The V gene's germline CDR1 is MNHEY and CDR2 SVGEGT. Trimming stripped 5 bases from V and 7 bases from J, with 24 bases between. The CDR3 covers 17 residues. The CDR3 nucleotides read TGTGCCAGCAGTCCCCTCCGACAAGGGCCGGTTGGGCAGCCCCAGCATTTT. This sequence encodes CASSPLRQGPVGQPQHF.

This clonotype has only a few counts. The V and J genes are TRBV5-5 and TRBJ2-1; D is unresolved. Trimming removed 6 bases at V and 0 bases at J, with 7 bases between. The CDR3 runs to 13 residues. Germline V gene data show CDR1 as SGHKS and CDR2 as YYEKEE (reference sequence). CDR3 nucleotide sequence: TGTGCCAGCAAAAACAGCTCCTACAATGAGCAGTTCTTC. This sequence encodes CASKNSSYNEQFF.

This chain uses TRBV15 with TRBJ1-2, with 7 positions matching TRBD1. This CDR3 contains 14 residues. Germline-derived CDR1 and CDR2 are LNHNV and YYDKDF (reference sequence). The trim removed 3 bases at V and 3 bases at J, leaving 4 bases unmatched. Here the CDR3 DNA reads TGTGCCACCAGCAGGGACAGGCGGCACTATGGCTACACCTTC. This codes for CATSRDRRHYGYTF. Full variable domain (outside the CDR3, taken from reference TRBV15 and TRBJ1-2): DAMVIQNPRYQVTQFGKPVTLSCSQTLNHNVMYWYQQKSSQAPKLLFHYYDKDFNNEADTPDNFQSRRPNTSFCFLDIRSPGLGDTAMYLCATSRDRRHYGYTFGSGTRLTVV.

The count of this clonotype is one. The chain links TRBV7-2 to TRBJ2-3; 7 bases are a match to TRBD2. Germline V gives CDR1 SGHTA, CDR2 FQGNSA. The CDR3 loop spans 15 amino acids. The trim removed 3 bases at V and 5 bases at J, leaving 8 bases unmatched. The CDR3 DNA is TGTGCCAGCAGCTTCGGGAGGCAGTCCGGAGATACGCAGTATTTT. Translation gives CASSFGRQSGDTQYF.

The J gene is TRBJ2-5, the V gene TRBV7-3; D is ambiguous. Germline loops: CDR1 SGHTA, CDR2 FQGTGA. V was pared by 3 bases and J by 13 bases, with 18 bases between. The CDR3 contains 13 residues. CDR3 DNA sequence: TGTGCCAGCAGCTTGGGGTCCCTCGGGCTACGGTACTTC. It translates to CASSLGSLGLRYF.

This clonotype came up once. The CDR3 spells CASSRGGVYNEQFF. The CDR3 DNA is TGTGCCAGCAGCCGCGGGGGGGTTTACAATGAGCAGTTCTTC. The chain recombines TRBV3-1 with TRBJ2-1; 9 bases align to TRBD2. The germline V gene has CDR1 LGHDT and CDR2 YNNKEL (reference sequence). This CDR3 is 14 amino acids long. J gave up 4 bases and V 4 bases, and 2 bases lay outside the gene matches.

This clonotype was recorded a few times. The chain joins TRBV24-1 to TRBJ2-2, with D perhaps given as TRBD1 or TRBD2 (5 bases each). CDR1 and CDR2 from the germline V gene are KGHDR and SFDVKD. Trimming took 2 bases from V and 6 from J, leaving 9 bases between them. The CDR3 loop spans 14 amino acids. The CDR3 DNA reads as TGTGCCACCAGTGATTGGGACCGGCCCGGGGAGCTGTTTTTT. Amino acid sequence: CATSDWDRPGELFF.

The chain employs TRBV7-2 and TRBJ2-7; no clear D gene. V was shortened by 1 base and J by 4 bases, with 8 bases between the two germline ends. The CDR3 has 13 residues. In germline, CDR1 is SGHTA, CDR2 FQGNSA. The CDR3 here is CASSLGAEYEQYF. The CDR3 nucleotides read TGTGCCAGCAGCTTAGGGGCGGAGTACGAGCAGTACTTC. The full variable domain, its missing parts supplied by reference TRBV7-2 and TRBJ2-7, is GAGVSQSPSNKVTEKGKDVELRCDPISGHTALYWYRQSLGQGLEFLIYFQGNSAPDKSGLPSDRFSAERTGGSVSTLTIQRTQQEDSAVYLCASSLGAEYEQYFGPGTRLTVT.

The rearrangement uses TRBV20-1 and TRBJ2-1; 10 bases fit TRBD2. The V and J ends lost 3 bases and 0 bases, in that order; junction bases with no gene match: 11. Looked up from germline, CDR1 is DFQATT and CDR2 is SNEGSKA (reference sequence). The CDR3 runs 18 residues. The CDR3 reads CSARAALAGTYSYNEQFF. Here the CDR3 DNA reads TGCAGTGCTAGGGCGGCACTAGCGGGGACCTACTCCTACAATGAGCAGTTCTTC.

The gene calls are TRBV28 and TRBJ2-7; D possibly uses TRBD1 or TRBD2 (6 bases each). Trimming removed 3 bases at V and 3 bases at J, with 12 bases between. Germline CDR1 and CDR2: MDHEN and SYDVKM. The CDR3 is 14 residues long. CDR3 in amino acids: CASSFGRGLYEQYF. The CDR3 DNA follows: TGTGCCAGCAGTTTCGGCAGGGGACTCTACGAGCAGTACTTC.

This clonotype was found once. The chain has TRBV24-1 and TRBJ2-1; TRBD1 agrees at 8 bases. After removal of 4 bases from V and 10 bases from J, the junction contained 17 bases not matched to a gene. The CDR3 length is 17 residues. Germline CDR1 is KGHDR and CDR2 is SFDVKD. CDR3 residues: CATSDTGGTAKANEQFF. In nucleotides, the CDR3 is TGTGCCACCAGTGACACAGGGGGAACAGCAAAAGCTAACGAGCAGTTCTTC.

This clonotype has just a few counts. The chain links TRBV28 to TRBJ2-3; maybe TRBD1 (5 bases). This CDR3 contains 13 residues. Germline CDR1 MDHEN, CDR2 SYDVKM. V lost 5 bases and J 6 bases, leaving 12 bases between the germline ends. CDR3 nucleotide sequence: TGTGCCAGCAGTGCCAGACAGACCGATACGCAGTATTTT. Its translation: CASSARQTDTQYF. The full variable domain, completed using reference TRBV28 and TRBJ2-3, is DVKVTQSSRYLVKRTGEKVFLECVQDMDHENMFWYRQDPGLGLRLIYFSYDVKMKEKGDIPEGYSVSREKKERFSLILESASTNQTSMYLCASSARQTDTQYFGPGTRLTVL.

A note on this clonotype: The junction does not match germline at one end; this may be a read error. V and J are TRBV6-6 and TRBJ2-6; D remains unclear. Per germline, CDR1 MNHNY and CDR2 SVGAGI (reference sequence). CDR3 length equals 14 residues. CDR3 sequence reads: CASSYASGSNVLTF. DNA for the CDR3: TGTGCCAGCAGTTATGCCTCTGGGTCCAACGTCCTGACTTTC.

This chain connects TRBV28 to TRBJ2-5, with D hard to call. Germline assignment: CDR1 MDHEN and CDR2 SYDVKM. V lost 5 bases and J 5 bases, leaving 12 bases between the germline ends. The CDR3 length is 13 residues. The CDR3 is CASSVLVWETQYF. The CDR3 nucleotides read TGTGCCAGCAGTGTATTGGTCTGGGAGACCCAGTACTTC.

The chain is built from TRBV27 and TRBJ2-7, with D possibly matching TRBD1 (5 bases). The V end lost 4 bases, the J end lost 0 bases, and 13 bases lay between the germline ends. The CDR3 is made up of 15 amino acids. Germline CDR1 reads MNHEY; CDR2 reads SMNVEV (reference sequence). CDR3 loop: CASSSWGRSSYEQYF. The CDR3 region has the DNA TGTGCCAGCAGTTCTTGGGGCCGGAGCTCCTACGAGCAGTACTTC.

This clonotype showed up just a few times. The rearrangement links TRBV6-5 to TRBJ2-4, with TRBD1 as a possible D gene (6 bases). The J call may be faulty, since TRBJ2-7 better matches the DNA end. Germline-derived CDR1 and CDR2 are MNHEY and SVGAGI. The CDR3 runs to 13 residues. The CDR3 DNA reads TGTGCCAGCAGTTACTCGGACAGAGACGAGCAGTACTTC. Amino acids: CASSYSDRDEQYF.

This sequence joins TRBV28 and TRBJ1-6; D is uncertain. The CDR3 spans 15 residues. Per the germline V gene, CDR1 is MDHEN and CDR2 is SYDVKM. V lost 1 base to trimming and J lost 7 bases, with 11 bases between them. The CDR3 nucleotides are TGTGCCAGCAGTTTATTATTACCTGGGAATTCACCCCTCCACTTT. Amino acid sequence: CASSLLLPGNSPLHF.

This clonotype turned up a few times. The chain carries TRBV10-3 and TRBJ2-2, with D perhaps TRBD2 (5 bases). Trimming stripped 5 bases from V and 5 bases from J, with 12 bases between. This CDR3 region has 14 residues. Germline V lookup: CDR1 ENHRY, CDR2 SYGVKD. The CDR3 DNA is TGTGCCATCAGTACCGGACTGACGACCGGGGAGCTGTTTTTT. As protein: CAISTGLTTGELFF.

The rearrangement joins TRBV27 to TRBJ2-6, with 8 bases lining up with TRBD1. There are 17 residues in the CDR3. The ends lost 8 bases at V and 4 bases at J; junction bases unmatched: 13. Germline CDR1 is MNHEY and CDR2 is SMNVEV (reference sequence). The CDR3 DNA follows: TGTGCCAGCTCACTCTCAGGGGGCGCGTCCGGGGCCAACGTCCTGACTTTC. This encodes CASSLSGGASGANVLTF.

The genes are TRBV7-9 and TRBJ1-1, with 7 bases fitting TRBD1. The CDR3 spans 16 residues. The germline V gene encodes CDR1 SEHNR and CDR2 FQNEAQ (reference sequence). V lost 5 bases and J lost 3; bases outside the gene matches: 12. For the CDR3, the DNA is TGTGCCAGCAGCCCTAGGGGGGACAGTATGGACACTGAAGCTTTCTTT. Translated, it gives CASSPRGDSMDTEAFF. Full variable domain (missing parts from reference TRBV7-9 and TRBJ1-1): DTGVSQNPRHKITKRGQNVTFRCDPISEHNRLYWYRQTLGQGPEFLTYFQNEAQLEKSRLLSDRFSAERPKGSFSTLEIQRTEQGDSAMYLCASSPRGDSMDTEAFFGQGTRLTVV.

The gene calls are TRBV4-2 and TRBJ2-7; D uncertain. Germline V CDR1 and CDR2: LGHNA, YNFKEQ. This CDR3 is built from 11 residues. Trimming stripped 0 bases from V and 6 bases from J, with 3 bases between. The CDR3 DNA reads TGTGCCAGCAGCCAAGATACCGAGCAGTACTTC. Translated: CASSQDTEQYF.

The gene calls are TRBV6-6 and TRBJ1-6; D might be TRBD1 (5 bases). The germline CDR1 and CDR2 sequences are MNHNY and SVGAGI (reference sequence). The CDR3 is 14 amino acids. The V gene lost 2 bases and the J gene lost 11 bases, with 13 bases spanning the gap. The CDR3 coding sequence is TGTGCCAGCAGTTACCCGGACACTTCAGCACCCCTCCACTTT. Translated, it gives CASSYPDTSAPLHF.

The chain recombines TRBV7-9 with TRBJ2-7, with D tentatively TRBD1 or TRBD2 (5 bases each). The CDR3 is made up of 14 amino acids. In germline, CDR1 is SEHNR, CDR2 FQNEAQ (reference sequence). V lost 5 bases and J 4 bases, leaving 15 bases between the germline ends. The CDR3: CASSHRWDHYEQYF. The CDR3 DNA reads TGTGCCAGCAGCCACCGGTGGGACCATTACGAGCAGTACTTC.

The genes are TRBV9 and TRBJ2-5, with TRBD2 matching 7 bases. Losses at the gene ends were 0 bases for V and 2 bases for J; bases not matched to a gene: 4. The CDR3 is 15 amino acids. Germline CDR1 is SGDLS and CDR2 is YYNGEE. The CDR3 coding sequence is TGTGCCAGCAGCGTAGGGGGGGGAATTCAAGAGACCCAGTACTTC. Translation gives CASSVGGGIQETQYF. Filled out from reference TRBV9 and TRBJ2-5, the complete variable domain reads DSGVTQTPKHLITATGQRVTLRCSPRSGDLSVYWYQQSLDQGLQFLIQYYNGEERAKGNILERFSAQQFPDLHSELNLSSLELGDSALYFCASSVGGGIQETQYFGPGTRLLVL.

This clonotype was counted many times. This chain links TRBV7-2 with TRBJ2-7; D perhaps matches TRBD1 (6 bases). V was clipped by 5 bases and J by 1 base, with 9 bases between them. The CDR3 has 13 residues. The germline gives CDR1 SGHTA, CDR2 FQGNSA. The chain's CDR3 is CASSLDRSYEQYF. The DNA of the CDR3 is TGTGCCAGCAGCCTTGACAGGTCCTACGAGCAGTACTTC.

In its sample, this clonotype was seen a few times. The chain recombines TRBV7-2 with TRBJ2-5; D is perhaps TRBD1 (6 bases). The DNA end is more similar to TRBJ2-7, so the J call may be wrong. The CDR3 runs to 13 residues. Germline values: CDR1 SGHTA, CDR2 FQGNSA. Here the CDR3 DNA reads TGTGCCAGCAGCTTACAGGGGCAGGGCGAGCAGTACTTC. Its protein product is CASSLQGQGEQYF.

V is TRBV3-1 and J is TRBJ1-4; 12 nucleotides match TRBD1. CDR3 size: 17 residues. In germline, CDR1 is LGHDT, CDR2 YNNKEL (reference sequence). V lost 1 base to trimming and J lost 7 bases; unmatched junction nucleotides: 7. The CDR3 sequence is CASSQAGTGGAGEKLFF. In DNA form, the CDR3 reads TGTGCCAGCAGCCAAGCCGGGACAGGGGGCGCCGGTGAAAAACTGTTTTTT. Drawing the rest from reference TRBV3-1 and TRBJ1-4, the complete variable domain is DTAVSQTPKYLVTQMGNDKSIKCEQNLGHDTMYWYKQDSKKFLKIMFSYNNKELIINETVPNRFSPKSPDKAHLNLHINSLELGDSAVYFCASSQAGTGGAGEKLFFGSGTQLSVL.

The count of this clonotype is one. The rearrangement links TRBV12-3 or TRBV12-4 to TRBJ2-7; TRBD1 is a possible D gene (6 bases). The CDR3 consists of 14 residues. V was cut by 5 bases and J by 6 bases, with 17 bases left in between. The CDR3 DNA reads as TGTGCCAGCAGTCCGACAGGTTATACCTGCGAGCAGTACTTC. Protein product: CASSPTGYTCEQYF.

The chain is built from TRBV9 and TRBJ1-1; no definite D call. CDR1 SGDLS and CDR2 YYNGEE come from the germline V gene. This CDR3 contains 13 residues. Trimming took off 7 bases at V and 0 bases at J, with 10 bases between the two ends. The CDR3 spells CASGTGLNTEAFF. Written as DNA, the CDR3 is TGTGCCAGCGGCACCGGACTGAACACTGAAGCTTTCTTT.